Detailed here is one TCR beta chain. The count of this clone is one. Its antigen target is currently unknown. Base qualities are not provided; no much larger clone lies one nucleotide away. This sample is drawn from a study of control samples from healthy donors and cancer patients (dated by TCRdb to the early 2020s). Receptors were amplified or captured by the immunoSEQ multiplex PCR assay. The table was pulled from immuneACCESS by TCRdb, which kept in-frame rearrangements only. Such tables lose some clones; where checked, under half of the loss comes from unresolved V genes, and the rest has no known cause. Counted in this sample were approximately 120,000 clones; 90% of them appeared once. Under 4.5% of the sample belongs to the ten largest clones. Sequences SGHTA (CDR1) and FQGTGA (CDR2) are obtained from the germline V gene. The CDR3 holds 13 amino acids from the cysteine to the phenylalanine. Only CDR3 DNA remains: 39 bases, in frame from the first base. V is cut by 3 bases and J by 3 bases, and the space between the germline ends is 8 bases.

The receptor's source is a human donor in good health. The donor label of this sample is uncertain. The sequenced sample was blood. The sequence joins TRBV7-3 to TRBJ1-1, with the identity of the D gene unclear. At the DNA level, the sequence is TGTGCCAGCAGCTTTTCCATACACACTGAAGCTTTCTTT. Translated, it reads CASSFSIHTEAFF.